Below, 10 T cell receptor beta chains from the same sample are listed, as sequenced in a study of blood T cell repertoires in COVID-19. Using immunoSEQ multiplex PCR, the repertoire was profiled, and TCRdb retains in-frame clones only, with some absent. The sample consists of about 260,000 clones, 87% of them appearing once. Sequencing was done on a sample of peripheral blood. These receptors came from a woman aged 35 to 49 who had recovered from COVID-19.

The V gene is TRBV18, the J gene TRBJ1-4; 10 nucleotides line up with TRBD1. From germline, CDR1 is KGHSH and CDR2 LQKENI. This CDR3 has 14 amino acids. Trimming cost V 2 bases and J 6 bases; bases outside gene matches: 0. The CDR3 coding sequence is TGTGCCAGCTCACCAGGGACAGGGGATGAAAAACTGTTTTTT. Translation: CASSPGTGDEKLFF.

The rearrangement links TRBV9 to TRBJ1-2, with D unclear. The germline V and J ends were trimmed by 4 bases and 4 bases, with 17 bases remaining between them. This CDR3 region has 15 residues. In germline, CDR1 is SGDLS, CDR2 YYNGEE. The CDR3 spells CASSSRGSVTYGYTF. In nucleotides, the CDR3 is TGTGCCAGCAGCTCCCGAGGATCAGTTACCTATGGCTACACCTTC.

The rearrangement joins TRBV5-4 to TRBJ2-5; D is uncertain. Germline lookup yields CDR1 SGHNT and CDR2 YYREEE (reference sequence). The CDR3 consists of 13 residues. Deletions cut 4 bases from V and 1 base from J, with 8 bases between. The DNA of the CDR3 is TGTGCCAGCAGCCCCCGCAGCCAAGAGACCCAGTACTTC. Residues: CASSPRSQETQYF.

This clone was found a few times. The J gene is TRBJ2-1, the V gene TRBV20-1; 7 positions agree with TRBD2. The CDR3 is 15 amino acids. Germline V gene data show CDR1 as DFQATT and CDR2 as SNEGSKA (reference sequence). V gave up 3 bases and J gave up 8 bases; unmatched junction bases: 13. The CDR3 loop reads CSASSGLGGGDEQFF. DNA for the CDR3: TGCAGTGCTAGTAGCGGCCTCGGCGGGGGTGATGAGCAGTTCTTC.

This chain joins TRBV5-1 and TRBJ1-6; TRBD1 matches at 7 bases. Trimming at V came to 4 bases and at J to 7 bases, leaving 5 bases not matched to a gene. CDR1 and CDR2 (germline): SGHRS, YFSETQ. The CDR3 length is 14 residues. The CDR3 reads CASSAGQLNSPLHF. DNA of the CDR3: TGCGCCAGCAGCGCGGGACAGTTAAATTCACCCCTCCACTTT.

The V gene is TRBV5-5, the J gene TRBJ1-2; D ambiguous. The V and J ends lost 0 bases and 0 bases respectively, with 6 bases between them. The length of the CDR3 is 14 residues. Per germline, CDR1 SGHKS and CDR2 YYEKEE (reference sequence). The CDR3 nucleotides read TGTGCCAGCAGCTTGGACAGTCCTAACTATGGCTACACCTTC. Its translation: CASSLDSPNYGYTF.

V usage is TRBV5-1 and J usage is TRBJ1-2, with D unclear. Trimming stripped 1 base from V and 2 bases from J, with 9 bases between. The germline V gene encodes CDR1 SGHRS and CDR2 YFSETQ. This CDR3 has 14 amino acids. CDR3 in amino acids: CASSLTPPNYGYTF. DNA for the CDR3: TGCGCCAGCAGCTTGACTCCACCCAACTATGGCTACACCTTC.

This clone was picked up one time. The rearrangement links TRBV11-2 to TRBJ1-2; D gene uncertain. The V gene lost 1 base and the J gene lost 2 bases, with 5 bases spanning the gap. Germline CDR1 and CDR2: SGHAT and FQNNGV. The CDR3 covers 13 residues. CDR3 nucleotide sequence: TGTGCCAGCAGCTTAGGAGAAAACTATGGCTACACCTTC. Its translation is CASSLGENYGYTF.

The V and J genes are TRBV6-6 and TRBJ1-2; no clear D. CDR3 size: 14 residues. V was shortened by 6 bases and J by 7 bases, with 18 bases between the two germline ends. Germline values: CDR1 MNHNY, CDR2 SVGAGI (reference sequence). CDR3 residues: CASSRGPFYSGYTF. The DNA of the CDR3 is TGTGCCAGCAGCAGAGGTCCTTTCTATAGTGGCTACACCTTC.

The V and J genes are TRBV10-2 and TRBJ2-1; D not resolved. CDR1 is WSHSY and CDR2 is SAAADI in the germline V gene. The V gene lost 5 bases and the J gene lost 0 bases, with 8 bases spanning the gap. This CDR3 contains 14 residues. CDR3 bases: TGCGCCAGCAGTCTAGTCAGCTCCTACAATGAGCAGTTCTTC. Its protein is CASSLVSSYNEQFF.